This T cell receptor beta chain was captured in a study of control samples from healthy donors and cancer patients. This clone was observed a single time. Assay: immunoSEQ multiplex PCR; the TCRdb copy retains only in-frame clones and omits some. The table shows about 110,000 clones, with about nine tenths occurring only once. Between the trimmed V and J ends, which lost 2 bases and 5 bases, there was a span of 10 bases. The germline gives CDR1 MNHNS, CDR2 SASEGT. The CDR3 spans 14 residues. The chain uses TRBV6-1 and TRBJ1-5, with no clear D. Sequenced input: blood. The origin of this receptor is a woman between 18 and 29 years old in good health. CDR3 DNA sequence: TGTGCCAGCAGTGAATGGCACACCTATCAGCCCCAGCATTTT. It yields the protein CASSEWHTYQPQHF.